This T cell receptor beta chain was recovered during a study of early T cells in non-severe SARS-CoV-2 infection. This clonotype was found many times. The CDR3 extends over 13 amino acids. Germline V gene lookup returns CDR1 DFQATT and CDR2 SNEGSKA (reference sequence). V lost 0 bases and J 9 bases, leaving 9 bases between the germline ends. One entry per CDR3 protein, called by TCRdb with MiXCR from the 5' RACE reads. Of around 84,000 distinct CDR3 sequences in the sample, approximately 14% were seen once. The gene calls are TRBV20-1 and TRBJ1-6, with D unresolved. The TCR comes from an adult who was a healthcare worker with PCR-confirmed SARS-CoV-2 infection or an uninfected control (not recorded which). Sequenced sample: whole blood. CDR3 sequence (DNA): TGCAGTGCTAGAGAGTCCCGCGGTTCACCCCTCCACTTT. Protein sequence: CSARESRGSPLHF.